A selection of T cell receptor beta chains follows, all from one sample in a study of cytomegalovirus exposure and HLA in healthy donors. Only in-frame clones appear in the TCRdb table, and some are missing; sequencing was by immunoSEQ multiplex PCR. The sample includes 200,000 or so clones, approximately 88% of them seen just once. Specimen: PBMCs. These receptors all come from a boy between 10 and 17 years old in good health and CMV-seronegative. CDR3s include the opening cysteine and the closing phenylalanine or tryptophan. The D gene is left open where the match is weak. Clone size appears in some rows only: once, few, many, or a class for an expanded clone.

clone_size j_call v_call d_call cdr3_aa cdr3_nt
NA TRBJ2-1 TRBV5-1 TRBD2 CASSLLAGPNEQFF TGCGCCAGCAGCTTGTTAGCGGGACCCAATGAGCAGTTCTTC
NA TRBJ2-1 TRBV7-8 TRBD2 CASSGQGLAGYNEQFF TGTGCCAGCAGCGGACAGGGACTAGCGGGGTACAATGAGCAGTTCTTC
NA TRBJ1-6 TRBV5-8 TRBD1 CASRDRGWSPLHF TGTGCCAGTCGAGACAGGGGATGGTCACCCCTCCACTTT
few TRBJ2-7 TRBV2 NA CASTQAGTVQYF TGTGCCAGCACCCAAGCGGGTACGGTGCAGTACTTC
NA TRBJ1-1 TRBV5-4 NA CASSFEDTEAFF TGTGCCAGCAGCTTCGAGGACACTGAAGCTTTCTTT
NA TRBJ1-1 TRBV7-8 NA CASSLPTGKKRKSNTEAFF TGTGCCAGCAGCTTACCCACGGGAAAGAAACGCAAATCGAACACTGAAGCTTTCTTT
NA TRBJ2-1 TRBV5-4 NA CASSFQGRDNEQFF TGTGCCAGCAGCTTCCAGGGCCGGGACAATGAGCAGTTCTTC
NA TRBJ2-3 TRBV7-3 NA CASSSRDTGDTQYF TGTGCCAGCAGCTCCCGGGACACGGGAGATACGCAGTATTTT
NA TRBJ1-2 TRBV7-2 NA CASSIQGISYGYTF TGTGCCAGCAGCATCCAGGGTATAAGCTATGGCTACACCTTC
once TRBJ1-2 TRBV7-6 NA CASSLNQGYGYTF TGTGCCAGCAGCCTTAACCAGGGCTATGGCTACACCTTC
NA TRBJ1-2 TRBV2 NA CASPPRRDYGYTF TGTGCCAGCCCCCCGCGCCGAGACTATGGCTACACCTTC
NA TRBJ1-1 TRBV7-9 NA CSSSSNTGNTEAFF TGTTCCAGCAGTTCGAATACAGGGAACACTGAAGCTTTCTTT
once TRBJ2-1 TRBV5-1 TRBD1 CASSLQGASYNEQFF TGCGCCAGCAGTTTACAGGGGGCTTCCTACAATGAGCAGTTCTTC
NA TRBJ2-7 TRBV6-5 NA CASTGPPGYEQYF TGTGCCAGCACTGGCCCTCCAGGGTACGAGCAGTACTTC
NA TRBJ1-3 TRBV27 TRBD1 CASSITTGATIYF TGTGCCAGCAGTATTACTACAGGGGCCACCATATATTTT
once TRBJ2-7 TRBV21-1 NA CASSRGEGPPHIYEQYF TGTGCCAGCAGCCGTGGGGAGGGACCACCTCATATCTACGAGCAGTACTTC
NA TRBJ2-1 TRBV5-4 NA CASSPSGLLEFF TGTGCCAGCAGCCCCTCGGGACTTCTGGAGTTCTTC
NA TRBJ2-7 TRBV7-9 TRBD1 CASSLDRGYKTYEQYF TGTGCCAGCAGCTTAGACAGGGGCTATAAGACCTACGAGCAGTACTTC
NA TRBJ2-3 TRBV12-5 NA CASGSGQTYTDTQYF TGTGCTAGTGGTTCTGGACAGACGTACACAGATACGCAGTATTTT
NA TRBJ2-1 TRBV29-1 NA CSGSFLGGPNEQFF TGCAGCGGGTCGTTTCTAGGAGGTCCTAATGAGCAGTTCTTC
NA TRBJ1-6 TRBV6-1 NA CASSGINLRDSYNSPLHF TGTGCCAGCAGTGGCATAAACCTCCGGGACTCCTATAATTCACCCCTCCACTTT
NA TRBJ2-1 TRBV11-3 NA CASSLGAGGNEQFF TGTGCCAGCAGCTTAGGTGCCGGGGGCAATGAGCAGTTCTTC
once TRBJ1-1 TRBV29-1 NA CSVADGHMNTEAFF TGCAGCGTTGCGGACGGACATATGAACACTGAAGCTTTCTTT
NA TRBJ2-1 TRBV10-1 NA CASSESPKPDRPQFF TGCGCCAGCAGTGAGTCGCCAAAGCCAGACAGGCCGCAGTTCTTC
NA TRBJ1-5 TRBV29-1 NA CSVDQDRRNQPQHF TGCAGCGTTGATCAGGATAGGCGTAATCAGCCCCAGCATTTT
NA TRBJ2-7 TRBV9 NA CASSVTGRSYEQYF TGTGCCAGCAGCGTGACAGGACGCTCGTACGAGCAGTACTTC
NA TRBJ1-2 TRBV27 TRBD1 CASTRTGSNGYTF TGTGCCAGCACCCGGACAGGATCGAATGGCTACACCTTC
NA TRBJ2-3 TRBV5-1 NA CASSLQRSTDTQYF TGCGCCAGCAGCTTGCAGCGGAGCACAGATACGCAGTATTTT
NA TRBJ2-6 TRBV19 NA CASSPAGAGANVLTF TGTGCCAGTAGCCCCGCTGGGGCCGGGGCCAACGTCCTGACTTTC
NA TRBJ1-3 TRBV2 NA CASSNRAKLGNTIYF TGTGCCAGCAGTAACAGGGCCAAACTTGGAAACACCATATATTTT
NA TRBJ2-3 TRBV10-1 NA CASSDLQPLHSTDTQYF TGCGCCAGCAGTGATTTGCAACCACTGCACAGCACAGATACGCAGTATTTT
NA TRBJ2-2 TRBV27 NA CASSSPLSSKTGELFF TGTGCCAGCAGTTCCCCCCTTAGTAGCAAAACCGGGGAGCTGTTTTTT
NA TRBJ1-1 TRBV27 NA CASSRPGGPEAFF TGTGCCAGCAGTCGACCGGGGGGGCCTGAAGCTTTCTTT
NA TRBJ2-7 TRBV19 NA CASSTPSGLQYF TGTGCCAGTAGTACACCCTCAGGCTTGCAGTACTTC
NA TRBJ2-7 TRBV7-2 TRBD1 CASGRETGGYEQYF TGTGCCAGCGGCCGTGAGACAGGGGGCTACGAGCAGTACTTC
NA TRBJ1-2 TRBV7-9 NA CASSLDGGQGYTF TGTGCCAGCAGCTTAGACGGGGGGCAAGGCTACACCTTC
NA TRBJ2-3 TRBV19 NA CASSIGFAGTDTQYF TGTGCCAGTAGTATAGGGTTCGCAGGCACAGATACGCAGTATTTT
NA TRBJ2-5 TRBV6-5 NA CASSYSTGPRGETQYF TGTGCCAGCAGTTACTCGACCGGGCCCCGAGGGGAGACCCAGTACTTC
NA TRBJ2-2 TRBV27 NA CASSKTGRSTGELFF TGTGCCAGCAGTAAAACAGGGCGTAGCACCGGGGAGCTGTTTTTT
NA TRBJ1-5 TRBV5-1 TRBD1 CASSSTGPNQPQHF TGCGCCAGCAGCTCGACAGGGCCTAATCAGCCCCAGCATTTT
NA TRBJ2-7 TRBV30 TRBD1 CAWRSGTVSYEQYF TGTGCCTGGAGGTCCGGGACAGTCTCCTACGAGCAGTACTTC
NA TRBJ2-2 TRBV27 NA CASSLSRKTGELFF TGTGCCAGCAGTTTATCGAGAAAGACCGGGGAGCTGTTTTTT
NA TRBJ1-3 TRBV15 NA CATSREASGITGNTIYF TGTGCCACCAGCAGAGAAGCATCCGGGATAACTGGAAACACCATATATTTT
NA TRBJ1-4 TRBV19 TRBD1 CASSIVDRGEKLFF TGTGCCAGTAGTATAGTGGACAGGGGTGAAAAACTGTTTTTT
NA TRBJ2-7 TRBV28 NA CASSLGTEQYF TGTGCCAGCAGTCTCGGTACCGAGCAGTACTTC
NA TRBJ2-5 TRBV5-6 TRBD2 CASSARGGRGVETQYF TGTGCCAGCAGCGCCAGGGGCGGGCGGGGGGTCGAGACCCAGTACTTC
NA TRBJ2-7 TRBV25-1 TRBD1 CASSFPGTGGRYEQYF TGTGCCAGCAGTTTCCCCGGGACAGGGGGAAGGTACGAGCAGTACTTC
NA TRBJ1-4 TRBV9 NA CASSVTGTGNEKLFF TGTGCCAGCAGCGTCACAGGGACCGGTAATGAAAAACTGTTTTTT
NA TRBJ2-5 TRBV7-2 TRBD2 CASSLAPWRGGGTQYF TGTGCCAGCAGCTTAGCGCCTTGGCGGGGGGGCGGGACCCAGTACTTC
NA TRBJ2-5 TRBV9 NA CASTFSGGGQETQYF TGTGCCAGCACCTTTTCAGGAGGAGGGCAAGAGACCCAGTACTTC
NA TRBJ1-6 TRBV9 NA CASSGRGVDNSPLHF TGTGCCAGCAGCGGTCGGGGTGTTGATAATTCACCCCTCCACTTT
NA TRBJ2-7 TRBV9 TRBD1 CASSTGTAGEQYF TGTGCCAGCAGCACCGGGACAGCCGGCGAGCAGTACTTC
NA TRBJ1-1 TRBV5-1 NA CASSLALFGGGDTEAFF TGCGCCAGCAGCTTGGCCTTATTTGGGGGAGGGGACACTGAAGCTTTCTTT
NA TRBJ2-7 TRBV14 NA CASSLNKGVREQYF TGTGCCAGCAGCCTCAATAAAGGGGTCCGTGAGCAGTACTTC
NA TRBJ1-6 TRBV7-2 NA CASSLDIPGVGSPLHF TGTGCCAGCAGCTTAGATATCCCAGGGGTTGGTTCACCCCTCCACTTT
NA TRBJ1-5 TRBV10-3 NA CAISESMAADSNQPQHF TGTGCCATCAGTGAGTCGATGGCGGCCGATAGCAATCAGCCCCAGCATTTT
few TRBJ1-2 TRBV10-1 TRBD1 CASRTGVYGYTF TGCGCCAGCAGAACAGGGGTCTATGGCTACACCTTC
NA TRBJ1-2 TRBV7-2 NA CASTNLQETNYGYTF TGTGCCAGCACCAACCTACAGGAGACCAACTATGGCTACACCTTC
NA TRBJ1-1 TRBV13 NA CASGEGRAEAFF TGTGCCAGCGGGGAGGGGAGGGCTGAAGCTTTCTTT